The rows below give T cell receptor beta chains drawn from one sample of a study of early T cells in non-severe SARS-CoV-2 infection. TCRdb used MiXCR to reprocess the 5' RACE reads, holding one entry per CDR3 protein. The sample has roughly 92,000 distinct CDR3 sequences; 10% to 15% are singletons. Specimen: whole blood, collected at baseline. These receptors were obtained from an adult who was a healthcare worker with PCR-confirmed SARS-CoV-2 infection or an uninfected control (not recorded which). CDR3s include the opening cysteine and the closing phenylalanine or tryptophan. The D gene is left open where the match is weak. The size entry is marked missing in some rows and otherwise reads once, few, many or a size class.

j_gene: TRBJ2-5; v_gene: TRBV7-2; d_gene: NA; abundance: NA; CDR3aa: CASSLLAGTTKETQYF; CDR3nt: TGTGCCAGCAGCTTATTGGCCGGGACGACAAAAGAGACCCAGTACTTC
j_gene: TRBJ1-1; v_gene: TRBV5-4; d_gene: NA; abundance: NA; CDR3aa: CASSPLRVGATEAFF; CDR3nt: TGTGCCAGCAGCCCTTTGAGGGTCGGGGCCACTGAAGCTTTCTTT
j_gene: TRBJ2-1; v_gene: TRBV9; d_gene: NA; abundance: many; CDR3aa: CASSVAGTGSYNEQFF; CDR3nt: TGTGCCAGCAGCGTAGCGGGTACTGGCTCCTACAATGAGCAGTTCTTC
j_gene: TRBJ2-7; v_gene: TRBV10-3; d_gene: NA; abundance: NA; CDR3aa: CAISELGQNEQYF; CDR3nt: TGTGCCATCAGTGAGTTAGGCCAGAACGAGCAGTACTTC
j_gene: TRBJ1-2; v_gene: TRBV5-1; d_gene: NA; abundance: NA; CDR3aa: CASSLEGTNGYTF; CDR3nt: TGCGCCAGCAGCTTGGAGGGGACGAATGGCTACACCTTC
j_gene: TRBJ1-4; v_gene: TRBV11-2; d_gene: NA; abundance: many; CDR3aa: CASSSTGRPNEKLFF; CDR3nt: TGTGCCAGCAGCTCGACGGGACGGCCTAATGAAAAACTGTTTTTT
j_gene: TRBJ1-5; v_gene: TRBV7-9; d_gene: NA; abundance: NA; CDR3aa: CASSLAETPLHF; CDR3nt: TGTGCCAGCAGCTTAGCAGAGACGCCCTTACATTTT
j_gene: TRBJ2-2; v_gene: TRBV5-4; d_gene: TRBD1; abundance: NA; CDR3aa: CASSPGQGAHTGELFF; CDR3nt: TGTGCCAGCAGCCCAGGACAGGGTGCGCACACCGGGGAGCTGTTTTTT
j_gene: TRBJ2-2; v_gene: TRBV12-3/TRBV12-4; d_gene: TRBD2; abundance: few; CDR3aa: CASVGTSDAGELFF; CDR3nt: TGTGCCAGCGTGGGTACTAGCGATGCCGGGGAGCTGTTTTTT
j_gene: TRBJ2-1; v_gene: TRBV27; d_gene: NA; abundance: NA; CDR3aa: CASSEAPSYNEQFF; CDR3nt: TGTGCCAGCTCTGAGGCGCCTTCCTACAATGAGCAGTTCTTC
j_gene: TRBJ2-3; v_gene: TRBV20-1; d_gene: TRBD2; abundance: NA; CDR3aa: CSARGGTTPTDTQYF; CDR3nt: TGCAGTGCTAGAGGGGGGACTACCCCCACAGATACGCAGTATTTT
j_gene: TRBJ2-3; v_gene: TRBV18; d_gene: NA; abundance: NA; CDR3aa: CASSLGSPDTQYF; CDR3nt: TGTGCCAGCTCACTCGGCAGCCCAGATACGCAGTATTTT
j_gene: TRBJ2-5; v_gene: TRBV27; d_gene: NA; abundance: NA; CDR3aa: CASRPLLGGGETQYF; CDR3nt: TGTGCCAGCAGACCCCTTCTGGGGGGCGGAGAGACCCAGTACTTC
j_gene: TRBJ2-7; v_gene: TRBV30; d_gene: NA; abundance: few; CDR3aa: CAWSRGGASYEQYF; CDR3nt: TGTGCCTGGAGTCGTGGGGGAGCCTCCTACGAGCAGTACTTC
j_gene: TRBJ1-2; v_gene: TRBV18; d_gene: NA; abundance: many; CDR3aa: CASSPGDLGGYTF; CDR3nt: TGTGCCAGCTCACCAGGAGATTTAGGTGGCTACACCTTC
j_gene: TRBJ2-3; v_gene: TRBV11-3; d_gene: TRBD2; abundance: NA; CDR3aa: CASRSGSTDTQYF; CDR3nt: TGTGCCAGCCGTAGCGGGAGCACAGATACGCAGTATTTT
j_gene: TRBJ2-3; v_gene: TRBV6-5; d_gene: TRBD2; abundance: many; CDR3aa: CASSLRGDTSTDTQYF; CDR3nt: TGTGCCAGCAGTTTACGGGGGGATACTAGCACAGATACGCAGTATTTT
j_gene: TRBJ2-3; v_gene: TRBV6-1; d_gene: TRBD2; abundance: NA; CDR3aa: CASFLAGLGTDTQYF; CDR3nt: TGTGCCAGCTTCCTAGCGGGATTAGGTACAGATACGCAGTATTTT
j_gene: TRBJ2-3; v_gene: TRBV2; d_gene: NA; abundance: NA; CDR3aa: CASSPQGTDTQYF; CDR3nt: TGTGCCAGCAGTCCTCAAGGGACAGATACGCAGTATTTT
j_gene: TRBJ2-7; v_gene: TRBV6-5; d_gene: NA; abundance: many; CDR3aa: CASSYSWQGGYEQYF; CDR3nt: TGTGCCAGCAGTTACTCTTGGCAGGGGGGGTACGAGCAGTACTTC
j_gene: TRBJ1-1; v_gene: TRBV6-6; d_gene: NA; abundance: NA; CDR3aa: CASSYPARAEAFF; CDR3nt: TGTGCCAGCAGTTACCCCGCCCGGGCTGAAGCTTTCTTT
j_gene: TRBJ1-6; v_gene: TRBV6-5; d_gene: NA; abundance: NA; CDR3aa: CASSYSPVDGSPLHF; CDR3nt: TGTGCCAGCAGTTACTCTCCGGTGGATGGATCACCCCTCCACTTT
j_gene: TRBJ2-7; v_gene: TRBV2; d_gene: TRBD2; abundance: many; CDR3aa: CASSEAGRLLEEQYF; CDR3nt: TGTGCCAGCAGCGAGGCCGGGAGGCTCCTTGAAGAGCAGTACTTC
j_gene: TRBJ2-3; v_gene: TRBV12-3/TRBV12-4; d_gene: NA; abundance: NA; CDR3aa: CASSPRGPGTDTQYF; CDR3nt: TGTGCCAGCAGTCCTCGAGGCCCTGGGACAGATACGCAGTATTTT
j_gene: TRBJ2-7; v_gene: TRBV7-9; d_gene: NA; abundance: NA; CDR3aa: CASSPPGQSYEQYF; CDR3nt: TGTGCCAGCAGCCCCCCGGGACAATCCTACGAGCAGTACTTC
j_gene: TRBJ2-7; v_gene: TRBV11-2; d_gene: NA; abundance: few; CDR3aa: CASSSVGGGQYF; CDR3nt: TGTGCCAGCAGCTCCGTCGGGGGAGGGCAGTACTTC
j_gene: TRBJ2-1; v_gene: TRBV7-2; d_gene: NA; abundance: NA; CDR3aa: CASSLPVPEQFF; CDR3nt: TGTGCCAGCAGCTTACCCGTCCCAGAGCAGTTCTTC
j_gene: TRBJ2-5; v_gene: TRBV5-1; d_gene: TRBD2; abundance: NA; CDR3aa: CASSGSGRALWETQYF; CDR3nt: TGCGCCAGCAGCGGGAGCGGGAGGGCCTTGTGGGAGACCCAGTACTTC
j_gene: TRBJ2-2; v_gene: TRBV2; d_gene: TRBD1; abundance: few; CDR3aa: CASRTGHTGELFF; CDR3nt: TGTGCCAGCAGGACAGGGCACACCGGGGAGCTGTTTTTT
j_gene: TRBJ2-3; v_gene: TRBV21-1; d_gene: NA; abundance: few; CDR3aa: CASSKLGLAGFGTDTQYF; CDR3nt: TGTGCCAGCAGCAAATTGGGACTAGCGGGGTTTGGCACAGATACGCAGTATTTT
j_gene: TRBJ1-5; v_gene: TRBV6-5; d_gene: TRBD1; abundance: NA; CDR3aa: CASSSMRQGRGQPQHF; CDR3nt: TGTGCCAGCAGTTCCATGAGACAGGGAAGAGGGCAGCCCCAGCATTTT
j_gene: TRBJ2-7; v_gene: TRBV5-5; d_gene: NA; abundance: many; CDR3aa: CASSYRGRWDEQYF; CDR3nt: TGTGCCAGCAGCTATAGGGGCAGGTGGGACGAGCAGTACTTC
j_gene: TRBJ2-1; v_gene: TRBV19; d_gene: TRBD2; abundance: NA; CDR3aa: CASTYGLAGVSYNEQFF; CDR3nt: TGTGCCAGTACATATGGACTAGCGGGAGTCTCCTACAATGAGCAGTTCTTC
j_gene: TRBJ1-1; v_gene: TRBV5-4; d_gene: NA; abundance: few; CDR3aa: CASSLGEIEAFF; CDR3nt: TGTGCCAGCAGCTTGGGAGAGATTGAAGCTTTCTTT
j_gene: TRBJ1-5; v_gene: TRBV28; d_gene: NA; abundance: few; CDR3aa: CASSARDGTLQPQHF; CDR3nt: TGTGCCAGCAGTGCTCGGGATGGAACCTTACAGCCCCAGCATTTT
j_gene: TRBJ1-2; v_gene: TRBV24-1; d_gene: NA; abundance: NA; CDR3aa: CATSDPTVNYGYTF; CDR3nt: TGTGCCACCAGTGACCCGACAGTGAACTATGGCTACACCTTC
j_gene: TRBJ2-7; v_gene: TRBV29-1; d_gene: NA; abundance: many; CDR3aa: CSVEKLSSYEQYF; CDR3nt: TGCAGCGTTGAAAAGTTGAGCTCCTACGAGCAGTACTTC
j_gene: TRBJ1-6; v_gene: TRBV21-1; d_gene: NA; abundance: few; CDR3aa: CASTEKEGCYNSPLHF; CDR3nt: TGTGCCAGCACTGAAAAGGAGGGATGCTATAATTCACCCCTCCACTTT
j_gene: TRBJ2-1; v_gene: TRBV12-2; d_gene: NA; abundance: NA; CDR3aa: CASRNPGHNEQFF; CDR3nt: TGTGCAAGTCGCAACCCAGGACACAATGAGCAGTTCTTC
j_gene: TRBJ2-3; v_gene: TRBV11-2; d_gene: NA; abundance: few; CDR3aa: CASSFSLRGGTSTDTQYF; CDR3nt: TGTGCCAGCAGCTTCTCACTTAGGGGGGGGACTAGCACAGATACGCAGTATTTT
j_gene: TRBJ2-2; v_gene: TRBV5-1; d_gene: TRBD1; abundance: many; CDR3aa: CASSYPQGPTGELFF; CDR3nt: TGCGCCAGCAGCTACCCACAGGGGCCCACCGGGGAGCTGTTTTTT
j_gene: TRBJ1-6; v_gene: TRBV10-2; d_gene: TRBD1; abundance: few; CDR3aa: CASSIQGSLSPLHF; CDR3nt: TGCGCCAGCAGCATACAGGGGAGCTTATCACCCCTCCACTTT